These T cell receptor beta chains were read from a single sample in a study of shared clonotypes between healthy human individuals. The method was immunoSEQ multiplex PCR; TCRdb's version includes in-frame clones alone and lacks a portion of them. This sample carries under 200,000 clones, 85% to 95% of them seen once, and the ten largest clones take 0.067%. The specimen sequenced was naive CD4+ T cells sorted from blood. The receptors were gathered from a woman aged 25 to 39 in good health. Both conserved end residues are part of each CDR3. D genes are given only for firm matches. Clone size is shown for a subset of rows, as once, few, many or a class of expanded clone.

clone_size	d_call	v_call	j_call	cdr3_aa	cdr3_nt
.	.	TRBV13	TRBJ1-6	CASSLLSSQNSPLHF	TGTGCCAGCAGCTTATTATCCAGCCAAAATTCACCCCTCCACTTT
.	.	TRBV7-8	TRBJ1-5	CASSANRVDQPQHF	TGTGCCAGCAGCGCGAACAGGGTAGATCAGCCCCAGCATTTT
.	.	TRBV10-1	TRBJ2-7	CASSGVDREPYEQYF	TGCGCCAGCAGTGGGGTGGACAGAGAGCCCTACGAGCAGTACTTC
.	.	TRBV19	TRBJ1-5	CASSIGPGYSNQPQHF	TGTGCCAGTAGTATAGGTCCAGGCTATAGCAATCAGCCCCAGCATTTT
.	TRBD1	TRBV5-3	TRBJ1-1	CARSFGQGPDTEAFF	TGTGCCAGAAGCTTCGGACAGGGGCCGGACACTGAAGCTTTCTTT
.	TRBD1	TRBV10-3	TRBJ1-2	CAISDQGAQGGYTF	TGTGCCATCAGTGACCAGGGGGCGCAGGGTGGCTACACCTTC
.	.	TRBV5-3	TRBJ1-3	CASSFLGNTIYF	TGTGCCAGCAGCTTTTTGGGAAACACCATATATTTT
.	.	TRBV27	TRBJ1-4	CASSPNGVEKLFF	TGTGCCAGCAGTCCAAACGGGGTTGAAAAACTGTTTTTT
once	.	TRBV6-7	TRBJ1-1	CASSYPGQDTEAFF	TGTGCCAGCAGTTACCCAGGGCAGGACACTGAAGCTTTCTTT
.	TRBD2	TRBV7-2	TRBJ2-5	CASSITGTSGPLYPQYF	TGTGCCAGCAGCATAACCGGGACTAGCGGGCCTTTGTACCCCCAGTACTTC
.	.	TRBV5-1	TRBJ2-1	CASSSEKNEQFF	TGCGCCAGCAGCTCCGAAAAGAATGAGCAGTTCTTC
once	TRBD1	TRBV5-1	TRBJ2-2	CASSLAGQGVNTGELFF	TGCGCCAGCAGCTTGGCCGGGCAGGGGGTTAACACCGGGGAGCTGTTTTTT
.	.	TRBV28	TRBJ2-6	CASSLEGTGANVLTF	TGTGCCAGCAGTTTGGAAGGTACCGGGGCCAACGTCCTGACTTTC
.	.	TRBV4-1	TRBJ1-1	CASSQVNRASNTEAFF	TGCGCCAGCAGCCAAGTAAACAGGGCTTCGAACACTGAAGCTTTCTTT
.	.	TRBV18	TRBJ2-7	CASSPAGDSVGSEQYF	TGTGCCAGCTCACCGGCCGGGGATAGCGTCGGTTCCGAGCAGTACTTC
.	TRBD2	TRBV6-5	TRBJ2-7	CASAFAGTSSYEQYF	TGTGCCAGCGCCTTTGCCGGGACTAGTTCCTACGAGCAGTACTTC
.	.	TRBV19	TRBJ1-1	CASSMGRTANTEAFF	TGTGCCAGTAGTATGGGGAGGACAGCGAACACTGAAGCTTTCTTT
.	TRBD1	TRBV29-1	TRBJ2-7	CSVEGRGNYEQYF	TGCAGCGTTGAGGGCAGGGGGAACTACGAGCAGTACTTC
.	.	TRBV7-9	TRBJ1-2	CASSFSGKGGGYTF	TGTGCCAGCAGCTTCTCAGGGAAAGGGGGTGGCTACACCTTC
.	.	TRBV6-1	TRBJ1-2	CASSERQRRCAGYTF	TGTGCCAGCAGTGAAAGACAGAGGAGATGTGCTGGCTACACCTTC
.	TRBD2	TRBV7-8	TRBJ2-1	CASSLEGAGAPQEQFF	TGTGCCAGCAGCTTAGAGGGAGCGGGAGCCCCTCAAGAGCAGTTCTTC
.	.	TRBV19	TRBJ1-1	CAVRPDRGVTEAFF	TGTGCCGTGCGGCCGGACAGAGGGGTCACTGAAGCTTTCTTT
once	TRBD2	TRBV7-7	TRBJ2-7	CASRLGLAVPYEQYF	TGTGCCAGCAGACTCGGACTAGCGGTCCCCTACGAGCAGTACTTC
.	.	TRBV19	TRBJ1-1	CASFAPWNTEAFF	TGTGCCAGTTTCGCGCCATGGAACACTGAAGCTTTCTTT
once	.	TRBV2	TRBJ1-4	CASSGTQVNEKLFF	TGTGCCAGCAGCGGGACGCAAGTCAATGAAAAACTGTTTTTT
.	TRBD1	TRBV11-2	TRBJ1-2	CASSPAGGDYGYTF	TGTGCCAGCAGCCCCGCAGGGGGCGACTATGGCTACACCTTC
.	TRBD1	TRBV5-1	TRBJ2-7	CASSLGQGEAYEQYF	TGCGCCAGCAGCCTCGGACAGGGAGAGGCCTACGAGCAGTACTTC
.	.	TRBV5-1	TRBJ2-7	CASSSGGAAYEQYF	TGCGCCAGCAGCTCCGGCGGAGCGGCCTACGAGCAGTACTTC
.	.	TRBV7-2	TRBJ1-2	CASSLKGGQNYGYTF	TGTGCCAGCAGCTTAAAAGGAGGGCAAAACTATGGCTACACCTTC
few	TRBD2	TRBV9	TRBJ2-7	CASSVGGTSSYEQYF	TGTGCCAGCAGCGTGGGGGGGACTAGCTCCTACGAGCAGTACTTC
.	.	TRBV30	TRBJ2-7	CAWSLHPWRADSYEQYF	TGTGCCTGGAGTCTCCACCCCTGGCGGGCCGACTCCTACGAGCAGTACTTC
.	.	TRBV11-3	TRBJ2-7	CASSHGRQTPYEQYF	TGTGCCAGCAGCCACGGGCGGCAGACCCCCTACGAGCAGTACTTC
.	TRBD1	TRBV4-2	TRBJ1-4	CASSRGGATGTVTEKLFF	TGTGCCAGCAGCCGGGGGGGGGCTACCGGGACAGTGACTGAAAAACTGTTTTTT
.	.	TRBV7-2	TRBJ2-6	CASSPGRFSGANVLTF	TGTGCCAGCAGCCCAGGACGGTTCTCTGGGGCCAACGTCCTGACTTTC
.	.	TRBV5-5	TRBJ2-7	CASSSLGVGGYEQYF	TGTGCCAGCAGCTCACTGGGAGTTGGGGGATACGAGCAGTACTTC
.	TRBD2	TRBV19	TRBJ2-7	CASSGLAGIHEQYF	TGTGCCAGTAGCGGACTAGCGGGAATCCACGAGCAGTACTTC